These T cell receptor beta chains were read from a single sample in a study of cytomegalovirus exposure and HLA in healthy donors. Repertoires were generated with immunoSEQ multiplex PCR, while TCRdb's copy carries only in-frame clones and drops some. The sample lists 82,000 or so clones, 90% to 95% occurring once. The sequencing input was PBMCs. The receptors originated from a man in his late teens or twenties in good health and CMV-seronegative. Both conserved end residues are part of each CDR3. The D gene is left open where the match is weak. Size is omitted from some rows. Given values are once, few, many or a class for expanded clones.

>once|TRBD1|TRBV9|TRBJ2-1
CASSSRQGAYNEQFF
TGTGCCAGCAGCTCCCGACAGGGGGCCTACAATGAGCAGTTCTTC
>-|TRBD1|TRBV10-3|TRBJ2-7
CATTRGPDYEQYF
TGTGCCACCACAAGGGGGCCGGACTACGAGCAGTACTTC
>-|-|TRBV30|TRBJ1-2
CAWSRRERGYTF
TGTGCCTGGAGTCGCAGGGAACGAGGCTACACCTTC
>few|TRBD1|TRBV6-1|TRBJ1-4
CASSERTGGGEKLFF
TGTGCCAGCAGTGAACGTACAGGGGGTGGGGAAAAACTGTTTTTT
>-|-|TRBV4-3|TRBJ2-1
CASSPRQWASDEQFF
TGCGCCAGCAGCCCCCGACAGTGGGCCTCGGATGAGCAGTTCTTC
>-|TRBD2|TRBV6-5|TRBJ2-5
CASSSTSGGETQYF
TGTGCCAGCAGTTCCACTAGCGGGGGGGAGACCCAGTACTTC
>-|TRBD1|TRBV19|TRBJ1-5
CASSDRPWKGPQHF
TGTGCCAGTTCGGACAGGCCTTGGAAGGGGCCCCAGCATTTT
>-|TRBD1|TRBV6-5|TRBJ2-7
CASRGPGGRYEQYF
TGTGCCAGCAGGGGACCAGGGGGCAGGTACGAGCAGTACTTC
>-|-|TRBV7-3|TRBJ2-7
CASSLFDGLAYEQYF
TGTGCCAGCAGCTTATTTGACGGGTTAGCCTACGAGCAGTACTTC
>-|TRBD1|TRBV5-1|TRBJ1-1
CASSLGQGPPEAFF
TGCGCCAGCAGCTTGGGACAGGGACCGCCTGAAGCTTTCTTT
>-|TRBD1|TRBV5-6|TRBJ1-5
CASSRRRMTGLGQPQHF
TGTGCCAGCAGCCGGAGGAGGATGACAGGGCTGGGTCAGCCCCAGCATTTT
>-|TRBD1|TRBV6-4|TRBJ2-5
CASSDQTTGGAEETQYF
TGTGCCAGCAGTGACCAAACAACAGGGGGCGCCGAAGAGACCCAGTACTTC
>-|-|TRBV7-2|TRBJ2-7
CASSWGTSSYEQYF
TGTGCCAGCAGCTGGGGGACAAGCTCCTACGAGCAGTACTTC
>-|-|TRBV4-2|TRBJ1-1
CASSQGGETEAFF
TGTGCCAGCAGCCAAGGGGGGGAGACTGAAGCTTTCTTT
>-|-|TRBV11-2|TRBJ2-2
CASSPRRSGELFF
TGTGCCAGCAGCCCCCGGAGATCTGGGGAGCTGTTTTTT
>few|TRBD1|TRBV6-6|TRBJ2-7
CASSGQGNNEQYF
TGTGCCAGCAGTGGACAGGGAAATAACGAGCAGTACTTC
>-|-|TRBV7-9|TRBJ1-2
CASSVDSYGYTF
TGTGCCAGCAGCGTCGACAGCTATGGCTACACCTTC
>-|-|TRBV27|TRBJ2-3
CASSPWGPSTDTQYF
TGTGCCAGCAGTCCCTGGGGCCCCTCCACAGATACGCAGTATTTT
>-|-|TRBV4-1|TRBJ2-7
CASSLLTSLPYEQYF
TGCGCCAGCAGCCTTCTCACGAGTCTCCCATACGAGCAGTACTTC
>-|TRBD1|TRBV6-5|TRBJ1-2
CASILTTGGDYGYTF
TGTGCCAGCATACTAACGACAGGGGGGGACTATGGCTACACCTTC
>-|-|TRBV6-1|TRBJ1-2
CASSYMAGYTF
TGTGCCAGCAGTTACATGGCTGGCTACACCTTC
>-|-|TRBV7-9|TRBJ2-7
CASSSQQGNEQYF
TGTGCCAGCAGCTCTCAACAGGGAAACGAGCAGTACTTC
>-|-|TRBV7-8|TRBJ1-1
CASSFGGARNTEAFF
TGTGCCAGCAGCTTTGGGGGGGCTAGGAACACTGAAGCTTTCTTT
>-|TRBD1|TRBV28|TRBJ1-2
CASSVTGEANYGYTF
TGTGCCAGCAGTGTAACAGGGGAGGCTAACTATGGCTACACCTTC
>-|-|TRBV4-1|TRBJ1-3
CASSQETVRSGNTIYF
TGCGCCAGCAGCCAAGAGACAGTCCGCTCTGGAAACACCATATATTTT
>-|TRBD1|TRBV7-9|TRBJ1-2
CASSLSGTANYGYTF
TGTGCCAGCAGCTTATCCGGGACAGCAAACTATGGCTACACCTTC
>-|-|TRBV4-1|TRBJ1-1
CASSQERNTEAFF
TGCGCCAGCAGCCAAGAGAGGAACACTGAAGCTTTCTTT
>-|TRBD1|TRBV19|TRBJ1-6
CASSKETGDSPLHF
TGTGCCAGTAGCAAAGAGACAGGGGATTCACCCCTCCACTTT
>-|TRBD2|TRBV7-9|TRBJ2-1
CASSPYGRATYNEQFF
TGTGCCAGCAGCCCCTACGGGAGGGCGACCTACAATGAGCAGTTCTTC
>few|TRBD1|TRBV7-8|TRBJ1-2
CASSLVVRTGGSNYGYTF
TGTGCCAGCAGCTTAGTGGTCAGGACAGGGGGATCTAACTATGGCTACACCTTC
>-|-|TRBV7-9|TRBJ2-5
CASSHPMDRRRETQYF
TGTGCCAGCAGCCACCCGATGGACAGACGGAGGGAGACCCAGTACTTC
>once|TRBD1|TRBV19|TRBJ1-5
CASNQQGTQPQHF
TGTGCCAGTAACCAACAGGGGACTCAGCCCCAGCATTTT
>-|-|TRBV5-1|TRBJ2-2
CASSLALAGELFF
TGCGCCAGCAGCTTGGCGCTAGCCGGGGAGCTGTTTTTT